This note documents a single TCR beta chain sequence. The data belong to a study of blood T cell repertoires in COVID-19. The wider study: COVID-19 samples collected from the United States, Italy and Spain covered acute and convalescent phases.

CDR3 size: 18 residues. V gave up 4 bases and J gave up 10 bases; unmatched junction bases: 20. Germline values: CDR1 SGHDT, CDR2 YYEEEE. Assay: immunoSEQ multiplex PCR; the TCRdb copy retains only in-frame clones and omits some. The table lists fewer than 250,000 clones, around 83% of them singletons. The material sequenced was PBMCs or T cells enriched from blood (not recorded which). The chain carries TRBV5-6 and TRBJ1-6; the match to TRBD1 covers 7 bases. This TCR was sampled from a woman in her 40s in a cohort exposed to, infected with or recovered from COVID-19 (not recorded which). CDR3 nucleotides: TGTGCCAGCAGCCTAGGGCCGGGACAGCGTCAGTTAAAGTCACCCCTCCACTTT. The encoded protein is CASSLGPGQRQLKSPLHF. Together with reference TRBV5-6 and TRBJ1-6, the CDR3 gives the full variable domain: DAGVTQSPTHLIKTRGQQVTLRCSPKSGHDTVSWYQQALGQGPQFIFQYYEEEERQRGNFPDRFSGHQFPNYSSELNVNALLLGDSALYLCASSLGPGQRQLKSPLHFGNGTRLTVT.